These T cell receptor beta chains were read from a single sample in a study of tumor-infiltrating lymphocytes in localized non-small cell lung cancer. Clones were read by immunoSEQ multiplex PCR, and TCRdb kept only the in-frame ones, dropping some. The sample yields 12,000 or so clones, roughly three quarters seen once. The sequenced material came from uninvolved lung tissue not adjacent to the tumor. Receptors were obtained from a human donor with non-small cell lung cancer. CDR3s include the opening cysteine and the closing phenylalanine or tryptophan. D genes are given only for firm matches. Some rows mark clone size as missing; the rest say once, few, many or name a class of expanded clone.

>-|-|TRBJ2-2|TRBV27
TGTGCCAGCAGTTTAAGAGTAGTCGAGCCGGGGGAGCTGTTTTTT
CASSLRVVEPGELFF
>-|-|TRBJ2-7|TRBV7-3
TGTGCCAGCAGCGATGGCAGCTCCTACGAGCAGTACTTC
CASSDGSSYEQYF
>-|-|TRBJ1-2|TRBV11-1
TGTGCCAGCAGCTTAAGCAGGGCCGGCTATGGCTACACCTTC
CASSLSRAGYGYTF
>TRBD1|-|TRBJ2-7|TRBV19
TGTGCCAGTAGTCCCATAAGGACAGGGGGTTACTACGAGCAGTACTTC
CASSPIRTGGYYEQYF
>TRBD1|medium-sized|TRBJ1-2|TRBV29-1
TGCAGCAGCGGGACAGGTCCTTATGGCTACACCTTC
CSSGTGPYGYTF
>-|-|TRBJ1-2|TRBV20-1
TGCAGTGCTACAGGGTATGGCTACACCTTC
CSATGYGYTF
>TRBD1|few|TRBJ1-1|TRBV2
TGTGCCAGCAGCGGGACAGGGGGCACTGAAGCTTTCTTT
CASSGTGGTEAFF
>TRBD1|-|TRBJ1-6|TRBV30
TGTGCCTGGAGCCAAACAGGGGATTCACCCCTCCACTTT
CAWSQTGDSPLHF
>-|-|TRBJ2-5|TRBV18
TGTGCCAGCTCACCCACATGGCAAGGAGAGACCCAGTACTTC
CASSPTWQGETQYF
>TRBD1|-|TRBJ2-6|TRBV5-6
TGTGCCAGCAGCACCCAGGGGGCGCAGCAATTGGGGGCCAACGTCCTGACTTTC
CASSTQGAQQLGANVLTF